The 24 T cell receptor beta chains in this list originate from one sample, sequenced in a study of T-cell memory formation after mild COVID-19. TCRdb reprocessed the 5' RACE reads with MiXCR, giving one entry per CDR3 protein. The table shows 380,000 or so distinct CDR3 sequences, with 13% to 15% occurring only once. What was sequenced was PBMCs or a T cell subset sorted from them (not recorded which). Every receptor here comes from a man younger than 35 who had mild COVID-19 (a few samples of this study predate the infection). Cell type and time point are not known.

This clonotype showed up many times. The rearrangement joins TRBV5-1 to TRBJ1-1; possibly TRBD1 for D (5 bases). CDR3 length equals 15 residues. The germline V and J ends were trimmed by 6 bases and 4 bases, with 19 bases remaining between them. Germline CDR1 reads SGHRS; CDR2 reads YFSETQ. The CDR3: CASTPLQGQGTEAFF. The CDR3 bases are TGCGCCAGCACCCCCCTCCAAGGCCAGGGCACTGAAGCTTTCTTT.

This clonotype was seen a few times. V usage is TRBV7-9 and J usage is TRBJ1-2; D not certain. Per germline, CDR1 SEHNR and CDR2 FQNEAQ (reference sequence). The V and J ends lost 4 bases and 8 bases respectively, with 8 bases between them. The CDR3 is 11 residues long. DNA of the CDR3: TGTGCCAGCAGCTACGTTTGGGGCTACACCTTC. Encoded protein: CASSYVWGYTF.

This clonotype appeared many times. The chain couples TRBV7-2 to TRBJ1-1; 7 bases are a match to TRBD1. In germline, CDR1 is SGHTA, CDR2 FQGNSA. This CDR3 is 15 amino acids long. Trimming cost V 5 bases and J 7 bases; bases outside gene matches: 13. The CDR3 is CASSDPNTGADEAFF. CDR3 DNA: TGTGCCAGCAGCGACCCTAACACAGGGGCTGATGAAGCTTTCTTT.

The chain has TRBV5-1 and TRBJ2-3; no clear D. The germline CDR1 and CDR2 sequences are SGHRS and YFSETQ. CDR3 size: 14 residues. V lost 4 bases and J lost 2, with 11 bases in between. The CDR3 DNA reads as TGCGCCAGCAGCCAGAACACCGACACAGATACGCAGTATTTT. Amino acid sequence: CASSQNTDTDTQYF.

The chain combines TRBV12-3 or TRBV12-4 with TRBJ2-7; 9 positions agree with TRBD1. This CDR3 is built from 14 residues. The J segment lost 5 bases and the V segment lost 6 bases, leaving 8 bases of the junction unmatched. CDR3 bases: TGTGCCAGCAGGTCGGGACAGGGCTACAACGAGCAGTACTTC. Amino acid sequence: CASRSGQGYNEQYF.

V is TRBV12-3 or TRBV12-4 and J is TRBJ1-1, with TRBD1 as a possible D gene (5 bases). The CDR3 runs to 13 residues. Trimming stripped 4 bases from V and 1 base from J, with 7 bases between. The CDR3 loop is CASSWQGNTEAFF. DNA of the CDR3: TGTGCCAGCAGTTGGCAGGGGAACACTGAAGCTTTCTTT.

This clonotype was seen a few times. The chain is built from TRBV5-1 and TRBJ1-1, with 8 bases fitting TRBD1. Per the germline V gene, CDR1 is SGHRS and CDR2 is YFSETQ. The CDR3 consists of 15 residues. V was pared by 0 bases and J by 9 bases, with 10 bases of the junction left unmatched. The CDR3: CASSLEPRGQGQAFF. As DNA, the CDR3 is TGCGCCAGCAGCTTGGAACCCCGCGGACAGGGACAAGCTTTCTTT.

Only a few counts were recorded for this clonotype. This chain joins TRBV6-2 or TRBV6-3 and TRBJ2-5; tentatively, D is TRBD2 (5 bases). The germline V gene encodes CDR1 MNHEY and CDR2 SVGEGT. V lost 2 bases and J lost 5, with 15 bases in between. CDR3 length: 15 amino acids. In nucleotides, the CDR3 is TGTGCCAGCAGTTACCGAGGGAATAGCAGGGAGACCCAGTACTTC. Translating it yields CASSYRGNSRETQYF.

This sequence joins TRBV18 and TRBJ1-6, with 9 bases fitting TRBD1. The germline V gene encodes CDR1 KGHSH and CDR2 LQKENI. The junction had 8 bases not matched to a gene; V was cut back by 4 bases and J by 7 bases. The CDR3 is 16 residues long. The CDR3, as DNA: TGTGCCAGCTCACTAAGACAGGGGGTTGAAAATTCACCCCTCCACTTT. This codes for CASSLRQGVENSPLHF.

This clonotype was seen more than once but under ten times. The chain's CDR3 is CASSLRDPRGTQYF. As DNA, the CDR3 is TGTGCCAGCAGCCTCCGGGACCCCCGGGGGACCCAGTACTTC. The chain joins TRBV5-6 to TRBJ2-5; D tentatively fits TRBD1 or TRBD2 (5 bases each). V lost 4 bases and J lost 7, with 17 bases in between. CDR1 and CDR2 from the germline V gene are SGHDT and YYEEEE. CDR3 size: 14 residues.

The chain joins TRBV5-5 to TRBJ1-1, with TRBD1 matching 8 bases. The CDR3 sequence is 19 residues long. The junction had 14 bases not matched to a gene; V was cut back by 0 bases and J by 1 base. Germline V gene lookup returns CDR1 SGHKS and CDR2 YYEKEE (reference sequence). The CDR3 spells CASSLDPRGAGGPNTEAFF. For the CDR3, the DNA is TGTGCCAGCAGCTTGGATCCTCGTGGGGCAGGGGGCCCGAACACTGAAGCTTTCTTT.

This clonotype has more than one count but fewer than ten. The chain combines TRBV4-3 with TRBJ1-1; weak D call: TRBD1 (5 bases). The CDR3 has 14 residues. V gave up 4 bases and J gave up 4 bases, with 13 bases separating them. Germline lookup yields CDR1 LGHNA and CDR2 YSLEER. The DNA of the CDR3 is TGCGCCAGCAGCCCATCCGCAGGGAGCACTGAAGCTTTCTTT. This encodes CASSPSAGSTEAFF.

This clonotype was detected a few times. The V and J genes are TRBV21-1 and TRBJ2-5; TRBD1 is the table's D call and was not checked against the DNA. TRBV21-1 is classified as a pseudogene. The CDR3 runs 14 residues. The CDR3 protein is CASSPLTGGETQYF. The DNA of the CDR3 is TGTGCCAGCAGCCCATTGACAGGCGGAGAGACCCAGTACTTC.

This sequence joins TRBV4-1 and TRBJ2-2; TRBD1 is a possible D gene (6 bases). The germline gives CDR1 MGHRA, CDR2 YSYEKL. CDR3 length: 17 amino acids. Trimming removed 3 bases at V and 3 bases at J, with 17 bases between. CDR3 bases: TGCGCCAGCAGCCATCGTTGGACAGACTACTACACCGGGGAGCTGTTTTTT. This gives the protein CASSHRWTDYYTGELFF.

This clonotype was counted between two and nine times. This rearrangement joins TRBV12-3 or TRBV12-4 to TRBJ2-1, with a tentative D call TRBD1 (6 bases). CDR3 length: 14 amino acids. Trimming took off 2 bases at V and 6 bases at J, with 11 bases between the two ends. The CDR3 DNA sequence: TGTGCCAGCAGTTTACCGGGACAAATCAATGAGCAGTTCTTC. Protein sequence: CASSLPGQINEQFF.

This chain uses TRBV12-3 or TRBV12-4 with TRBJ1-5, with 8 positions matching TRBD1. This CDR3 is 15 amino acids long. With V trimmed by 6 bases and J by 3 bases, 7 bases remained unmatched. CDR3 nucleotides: TGTGCCAGCAGCAGGGACAGGAATTACAATCAGCCCCAGCATTTT. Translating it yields CASSRDRNYNQPQHF.

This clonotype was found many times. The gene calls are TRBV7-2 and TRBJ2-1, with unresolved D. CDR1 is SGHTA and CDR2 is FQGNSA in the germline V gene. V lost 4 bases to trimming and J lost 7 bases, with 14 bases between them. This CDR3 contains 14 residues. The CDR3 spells CASSSSGLVNEQFF. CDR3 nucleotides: TGTGCCAGCAGCTCCTCAGGCCTGGTGAATGAGCAGTTCTTC.

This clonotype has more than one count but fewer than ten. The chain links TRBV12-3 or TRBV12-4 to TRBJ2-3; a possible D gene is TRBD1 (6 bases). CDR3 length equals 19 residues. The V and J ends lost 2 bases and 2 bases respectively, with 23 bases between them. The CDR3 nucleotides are TGTGCCAGCAGTTTATTTCAAATGTCGTACAGGGATTTCACAGATACGCAGTATTTT. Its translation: CASSLFQMSYRDFTDTQYF.

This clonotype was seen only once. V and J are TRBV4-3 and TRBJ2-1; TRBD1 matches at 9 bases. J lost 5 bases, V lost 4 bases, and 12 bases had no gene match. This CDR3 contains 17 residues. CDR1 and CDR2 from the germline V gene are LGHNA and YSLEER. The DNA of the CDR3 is TGCGCCAGCAGCCTCAACACAGGGGGCGAGGTTGACAATGAGCAGTTCTTC. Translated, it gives CASSLNTGGEVDNEQFF.

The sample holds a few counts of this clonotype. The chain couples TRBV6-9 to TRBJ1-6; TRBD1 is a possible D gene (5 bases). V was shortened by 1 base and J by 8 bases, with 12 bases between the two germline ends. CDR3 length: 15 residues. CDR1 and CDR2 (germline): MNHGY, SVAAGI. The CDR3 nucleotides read TGTGCCAGCAGTTATTTCGGGGCTGTGGATTCACCCCTCCACTTT. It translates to CASSYFGAVDSPLHF.

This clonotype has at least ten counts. CDR3 loop: CASSQEVDGVSYEQYF. The CDR3 DNA sequence: TGCGCCAGCAGCCAAGAAGTGGACGGGGTCTCCTACGAGCAGTACTTC. The rearrangement uses TRBV4-3 and TRBJ2-7, with D possibly TRBD2 on 5 matching bases. V was cut by 0 bases and J by 0 bases, with 12 bases left in between. Germline loops: CDR1 LGHNA, CDR2 YSLEER. The CDR3 has 16 amino acids.

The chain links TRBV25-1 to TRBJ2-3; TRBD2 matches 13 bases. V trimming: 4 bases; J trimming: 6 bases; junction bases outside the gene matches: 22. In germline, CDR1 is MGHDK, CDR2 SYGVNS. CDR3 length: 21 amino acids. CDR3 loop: CASSVTRLTSGGTGGGDTQYF. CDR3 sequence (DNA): TGTGCCAGCAGTGTGACCCGATTGACTAGCGGGGGGACCGGTGGGGGCGATACGCAGTATTTT.

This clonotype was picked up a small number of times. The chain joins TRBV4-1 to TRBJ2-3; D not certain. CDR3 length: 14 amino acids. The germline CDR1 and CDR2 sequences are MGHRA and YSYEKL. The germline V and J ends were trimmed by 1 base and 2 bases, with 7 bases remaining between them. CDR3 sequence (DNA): TGCGCCAGCAGCCAAGGTGCCCTCACAGATACGCAGTATTTT. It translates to CASSQGALTDTQYF.

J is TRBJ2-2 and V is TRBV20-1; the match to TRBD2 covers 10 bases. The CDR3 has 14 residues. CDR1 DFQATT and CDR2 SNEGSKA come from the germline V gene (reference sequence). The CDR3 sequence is CSATSGVNTGELFF. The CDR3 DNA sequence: TGCAGCGCAACTAGCGGGGTAAACACCGGGGAGCTGTTTTTT.